This T cell receptor beta chain comes out of a study of blood T cell repertoires in COVID-19. Turning to the study itself: Donors in the United States, Italy and Spain gave samples during acute or convalescent COVID-19. Sample material is recorded as cDNA or gDNA derived from T cells, B-cell-depleted T cells, or PBMCs.

How the authors handled the data: Reference gene primer amplification gave estimated nucleated cell counts. The table came from immunoSEQ multiplex PCR; TCRdb's copy has only in-frame clones and leaves some out. V and J calls and clone size are those listed in that table; D and trimming were worked out from the DNA. The sample has 12,000 or so clones; over 85% are singletons. The TCR originated in a man aged 70-80 years with active COVID-19. Input material: peripheral blood.

The CDR3 nucleotides are TGTGCCAGCGGAGGAACATACTCGAACACCGGGGAGCTGTTTTTT. It translates to CASGGTYSNTGELFF. This chain connects TRBV5-8 to TRBJ2-2; weak D call: TRBD2 (5 bases). V lost 7 bases and J lost 0, with 13 bases in between. Germline values: CDR1 SGHTS, CDR2 YDEGEE. The length of the CDR3 is 15 residues.